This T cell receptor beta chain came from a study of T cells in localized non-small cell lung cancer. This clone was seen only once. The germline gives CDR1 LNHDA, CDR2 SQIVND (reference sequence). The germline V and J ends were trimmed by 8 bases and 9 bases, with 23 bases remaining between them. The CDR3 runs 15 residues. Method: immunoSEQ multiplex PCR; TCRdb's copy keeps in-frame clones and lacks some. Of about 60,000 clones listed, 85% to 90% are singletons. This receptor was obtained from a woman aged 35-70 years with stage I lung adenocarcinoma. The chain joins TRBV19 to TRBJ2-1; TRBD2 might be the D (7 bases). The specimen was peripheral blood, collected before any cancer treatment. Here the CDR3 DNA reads TGTGCCAGTGGGGAGGGGGGCATCGGTGAGCGTGAGCAGTTCTTC. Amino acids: CASGEGGIGEREQFF.